The following is a TCR beta chain sequence with its context. The data are from a study of cytomegalovirus exposure and HLA in healthy donors. Per the germline V gene, CDR1 is SGHRS and CDR2 is YFSETQ. The CDR3 runs 15 residues. V shed 5 bases, J shed 1 base, and the junction held 6 bases outside the gene matches. PCR was performed using 60 Vbeta and 13 Jbeta primers. The data were produced by immunoSEQ multiplex PCR, yet TCRdb's version contains in-frame clones alone and is incomplete. The sample contains some 99,000 clones, approximately 76% of which appear only once. Sequenced input: PBMCs. This sequence was found in a woman aged 45-59 years in good health and CMV-seropositive. The J gene is TRBJ1-5, the V gene TRBV5-1, with 7 bases fitting TRBD1. The CDR3 DNA is TGCGCCAGCAGACCAGGGGGAATAAGCAATCAGCCCCAGCATTTT. Translated, it gives CASRPGGISNQPQHF.